The 2 T cell receptor beta chains below were found in one sample sequenced in a study of cytomegalovirus exposure and HLA in healthy donors. Primers: 60 Vbeta forward and 13 Jbeta reverse. Assay: immunoSEQ multiplex PCR; the TCRdb copy retains only in-frame clones and omits some. Of 240,000 or so clones listed, around 81% are singletons. Sequencing used PBMCs. The receptors come from a woman aged 60 to 75 in good health and CMV-seropositive.

The chain has TRBV2 and TRBJ2-1; 8 bases are a match to TRBD1. V lost 6 bases, J lost 3 bases, and 16 bases stayed unmatched. This CDR3 comprises 18 residues. CDR1 and CDR2 from the germline V gene are SNHLY and FYNNEI. The CDR3 DNA is TGTGCCAGCAGGGAATTCAACTTCAGGGGGCGCTTCTACAATGAGCAGTTCTTC. Amino acid sequence: CASREFNFRGRFYNEQFF.

V is TRBV6-4 and J is TRBJ1-2, with 10 bases fitting TRBD1. This CDR3 is built from 13 residues. The germline V gene encodes CDR1 MRHNA and CDR2 SNTAGT. V lost 4 bases, J lost 4 bases, and 0 bases stayed unmatched. CDR3 in DNA: TGTGCCAGCAGTGGGGACAGGGGCTATGGCTACACCTTC. Amino acids: CASSGDRGYGYTF.